The present entry profiles one T cell receptor beta chain with its context. Its specificity is not known. V lost 0 bases and J 4 bases, leaving 13 bases between the germline ends. Germline-derived CDR1 and CDR2 are GTSNPN and SVGIG (reference sequence). The CDR3 extends over 15 amino acids. This sample stems from a study of vaccination effects on CD4 cells after COVID-19. Study overall: The median interval between the second dose and post-vaccine sampling was 72 days.

Sequencing followed a ViraFEST assay step that expanded antigen-specific CD4+ T cells with viral peptide pools. Culturing for about 10 days preceded CD4+ T cell isolation. All participants had two doses of either the BNT162b2 or mRNA-1273 vaccine. In the vaccine recipients, nucleocapsid antibodies were negative and there was no prior SARS-CoV-2 infection. Here immunoSEQ multiplex PCR was the method, and the copy in TCRdb shows in-frame clones only, minus some. The table lists 25,000 to 30,000 clones, 73% of them singletons, with around 9.6% in the top ten. Study-wide findings and caveats: Clonal contraction was marked in infection- and vaccine-induced clones late after vaccination. Sampling in the study covered few convalescent patients and included no early post-infection timepoints.

This chain connects TRBV30 to TRBJ1-5; D gene ambiguous. This receptor was identified in a human donor who received a COVID-19 vaccine. Here the sequenced sample was CD4+ T cells from PBMCs cultured with HCoV-NL63 spike peptides, taken after COVID-19 vaccination. The CDR3 nucleotides are TGTGCCTGGAGTGTAGCCAGGTGGAGTAATCAGCCCCAGCATTTT. Its protein is CAWSVARWSNQPQHF.